The 9 T cell receptor beta chains below were found in one sample sequenced in a study of technical replicates of blood from a few donors. Profiling relied on immunoSEQ multiplex PCR, and the TCRdb table lists in-frame clones only, not all of them. The sample gives about 49,000 clones, approximately 90% of which show up once; about 3.8% is in the top ten. Sequences were obtained from PBMCs. The receptor source for this set is a human donor in good health. Some clones in this sample may be carry-over from other donors' samples.

The gene calls are TRBV19 and TRBJ1-6; 7 bases are a match to TRBD1. Looked up from germline, CDR1 is LNHDA and CDR2 is SQIVND (reference sequence). Trimming took 5 bases from V and 7 from J; bases not matched to a gene: 8. This CDR3 has 15 amino acids. This CDR3 reads CASSSSQGLNSPLHF. The CDR3 region has the DNA TGTGCCAGTAGTTCATCACAGGGGTTGAATTCACCCCTCCACTTT.

The chain has TRBV4-1 and TRBJ1-5; D gene uncertain. The length of the CDR3 is 14 residues. The V end lost 1 base, the J end lost 9 bases, and 13 bases lay between the germline ends. CDR1 is MGHRA and CDR2 is YSYEKL in the germline V gene. CDR3: CASSQGSREWPQHF. The CDR3 DNA reads TGCGCCAGCAGCCAAGGATCGAGGGAGTGGCCCCAGCATTTT.

The V gene is TRBV2, the J gene TRBJ1-2; no definite D call. V lost 8 bases, J lost 2 bases, and 15 bases lay in between. The CDR3 spans 14 residues. Germline CDR1 and CDR2: SNHLY and FYNNEI. CDR3 in amino acids: CASAVKRQNYGYTF. CDR3 bases: TGTGCCAGCGCGGTTAAAAGGCAGAACTATGGCTACACCTTC. The variable domain in full, with the rest retrieved from reference TRBV2 and TRBJ1-2, is EPEVTQTPSHQVTQMGQEVILRCVPISNHLYFYWYRQILGQKVEFLVSFYNNEISEKSEIFDDQFSVERPDGSNFTLKIRSTKLEDSAMYFCASAVKRQNYGYTFGSGTRLTVV.

V and J are TRBV15 and TRBJ1-1, with a possible D match to TRBD1 (5 bases). The V gene lost 0 bases and the J gene lost 5 bases, with 10 bases spanning the gap. This CDR3 region has 14 residues. Germline V CDR1 and CDR2: LNHNV, YYDKDF (reference sequence). In DNA, the CDR3 is TGTGCCACCAGCAGAGACGGGCAGGGAACTGAAGCTTTCTTT. Its protein is CATSRDGQGTEAFF.

The V gene is TRBV2, the J gene TRBJ1-3, with 9 positions matching TRBD1. V shed 6 bases and J 1 base; nucleotides not matched to a gene: 4. The CDR3 spans 15 residues. CDR1 SNHLY and CDR2 FYNNEI come from the germline V gene. In DNA, the CDR3 is TGTGCCAGCAGAGCCGGGACAGGGTCTGGAAACACCATATATTTT. Translated: CASRAGTGSGNTIYF.

The chain combines TRBV14 with TRBJ2-2, with a possible D match to TRBD2 (6 bases). With 6 bases removed from V and 0 bases from J, the gap between germline ends came to 8 bases. The germline CDR1 and CDR2 sequences are SGHDN and FVKESK. The CDR3 sequence is 14 residues long. CDR3 region: CASRASANTGELFF. In DNA form, the CDR3 reads TGTGCCAGCAGGGCTAGCGCGAACACCGGGGAGCTGTTTTTT.

The chain uses TRBV9 and TRBJ2-5; D may be TRBD1 (6 bases). The length of the CDR3 is 16 residues. Trimming took 4 bases from V and 0 from J, leaving 16 bases between them. The germline V gene encodes CDR1 SGDLS and CDR2 YYNGEE. The CDR3 protein is CASSPPTGWYQETQYF. Written as DNA, the CDR3 is TGTGCCAGCAGCCCACCGACAGGCTGGTACCAAGAGACCCAGTACTTC.

V gene TRBV6-9 combines with J gene TRBJ2-7; 7 nucleotides align to TRBD1. The CDR3 runs to 16 residues. Germline V CDR1 and CDR2: MNHGY, SVAAGI. The trim removed 0 bases at V and 5 bases at J, leaving 10 bases unmatched. CDR3 in amino acids: CASSYSLGQDTDEQYF. In DNA, the CDR3 is TGTGCCAGCAGTTATTCCCTAGGACAGGACACCGACGAGCAGTACTTC.

CDR3 in amino acids: CAWGGVTNAEAFF. The CDR3 DNA follows: TGTGCCTGGGGAGGGGTGACTAACGCTGAAGCTTTCTTT. This rearrangement joins TRBV30 to TRBJ1-1; D possibly corresponds to TRBD1 (5 bases). With 5 bases removed from V and 6 bases from J, the gap between germline ends came to 16 bases. Germline values: CDR1 GTSNPN, CDR2 SVGIG (reference sequence). The CDR3 loop spans 13 amino acids.